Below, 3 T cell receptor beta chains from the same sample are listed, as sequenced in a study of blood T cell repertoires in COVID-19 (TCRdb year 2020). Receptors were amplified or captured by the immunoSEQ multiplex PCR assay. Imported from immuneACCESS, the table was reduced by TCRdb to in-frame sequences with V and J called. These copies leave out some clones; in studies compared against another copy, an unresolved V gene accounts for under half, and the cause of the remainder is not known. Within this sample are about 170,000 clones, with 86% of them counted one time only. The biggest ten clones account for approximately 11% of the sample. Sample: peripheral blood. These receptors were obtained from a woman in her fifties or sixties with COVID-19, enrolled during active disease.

This CDR3 reads CASRKDRTPGEQYF. CDR3 DNA sequence: TGTGCCAGCAGAAAGGACAGAACCCCGGGGGAGCAGTACTTC. The gene calls are TRBV7-2 and TRBJ2-7; D perhaps matches TRBD1 (6 bases). Trimming removed 6 bases at V and 7 bases at J, with 19 bases between. The CDR3 contains 14 residues. CDR1 and CDR2 from the germline V gene are SGHTA and FQGNSA.

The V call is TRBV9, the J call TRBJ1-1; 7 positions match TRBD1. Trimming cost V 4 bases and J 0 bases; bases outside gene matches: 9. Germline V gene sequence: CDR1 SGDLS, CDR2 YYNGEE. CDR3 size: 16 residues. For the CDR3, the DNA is TGTGCCAGCAGCCCCCGACAGGGAACGATGAACACTGAAGCTTTCTTT. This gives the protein CASSPRQGTMNTEAFF.

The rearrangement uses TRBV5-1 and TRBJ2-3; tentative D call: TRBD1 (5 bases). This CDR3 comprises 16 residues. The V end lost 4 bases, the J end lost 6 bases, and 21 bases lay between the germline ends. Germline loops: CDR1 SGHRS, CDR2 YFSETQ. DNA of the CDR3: TGCGCCAGCAGCCAAAGGGCAGGGATCGGAAGTGATACGCAGTATTTT. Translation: CASSQRAGIGSDTQYF.